This T cell receptor (beta chain) appears in the sequencing data of a study of T cell repertoires in ileal Crohn's disease. Overall study: Thiopurines (around twelve) or anti-TNF agents (approximately 20) were given postoperatively to about half.

Trimming removed 3 bases at V and 6 bases at J, with 7 bases between. The CDR3 runs to 12 residues. CDR1 is SGDLS and CDR2 is YYNGEE in the germline V gene. This clone was detected a few times. Other DNA variants within this sample encode the same CDR3. TCRdb's copy holds only in-frame clones and misses some; the assay was immunoSEQ multiplex PCR. The table has some 15,000 clones, roughly 70% seen once. The receptor was isolated from an adult with Crohn's disease. J is TRBJ1-3 and V is TRBV9; D ambiguous. Material: ileal tissue. DNA of the CDR3: TGTGCCAGCAGCGCGAGGGAAAACACCATATATTTT. It yields the protein CASSARENTIYF.